Detailed here is one T cell receptor (beta chain). Its antigen is as yet unknown. Only in-frame clones appear in the TCRdb table, and some are missing; sequencing was by immunoSEQ multiplex PCR. The sample shows about 230,000 clones, 60% to 80% of them seen only once. With V trimmed by 4 bases and J by 0 bases, 3 bases remained unmatched. CDR1 and CDR2 (germline): MNHEY, SVGAGI. The CDR3 spans 16 residues. The sample comes from a study of shared clonotypes between healthy human individuals. Study in general: Samples came from two female and a few male donors aged 18 to 49. Each donor's CD4 naive and CD4 memory cells filled three plates apiece, CD8 naive two, and CD8 memory one.

Findings of the study overall: The study's rarefaction showed incomplete sorted-subset sequencing despite large depth.

This chain connects TRBV6-5 to TRBJ2-2, with 9 bases matching TRBD2. This receptor was identified in a man aged 25-45 years in good health. Sequenced: memory CD4+ T cells sorted from blood. Subset given: CD45RA-negative fraction. The CDR3 region is CASSSLAGANTGELFF. The CDR3 region has the DNA TGTGCCAGCAGTTCTTTAGCGGGAGCGAACACCGGGGAGCTGTTTTTT.